Sequencing of this T cell receptor (beta chain) was carried out in a study of T-cell reconstitution after alpha-beta-depleted transplantation in children. At least ten counts were recorded for this clonotype. The antigen remains unidentified. Germline V gene data show CDR1 as SGHAT and CDR2 as FQNNGV. The CDR3 has 15 residues. The J segment lost 4 bases and the V segment lost 5 bases, leaving 4 bases of the junction unmatched. Findings and caveats of the study: Where some patients showed high TCRbeta diversity at day 60, it came from recipient T cells and thymic progenitors that had survived. At around two months after transplant, the alpha-beta T cells were reportedly derived from several hundred expanded clones that came from non-depleted graft cells. A year post-transplant, T-cell counts and diversity derived mostly from newly produced T cells.

TCRbeta library construction was performed incorporating unique molecular identifiers. TCRdb passed the PCR reads through MiXCR, listing each CDR3 protein once. The sample includes some 840,000 distinct CDR3 sequences, about 16% of them seen just once. The sample was PBMCs, mostly from graft donor cells, taken 360 days after TCRalphabeta/CD19-depleted stem cell transplant. This receptor was taken from a male patient between 10 and 17 years old who had a stem cell transplant for acute lymphoblastic leukemia, so the T cells may come from the graft donor. The chain links TRBV11-2 to TRBJ2-5; 13 bases are a match to TRBD2. The CDR3 reads CASSRTSGSGETQYF. CDR3 DNA sequence: TGTGCCAGCAGCCGGACTAGCGGGAGTGGAGAGACCCAGTACTTC.